This record covers a single T cell receptor (beta chain). In the authors' methods: Nucleated cell counts were estimated from reference gene primer amplification. Profiling relied on immunoSEQ multiplex PCR, and the TCRdb table lists in-frame clones only, not all of them. V and J calls and clone size are copied from that table; D and trimming were computed from the DNA. The sample lists some 240,000 clones; about nine tenths were seen once. This sample was taken from a study of blood T cell repertoires in COVID-19. As for the study in general: Samples taken during acute and convalescent COVID-19 were collected in the United States, Italy and Spain. PBMCs, B-cell-depleted T cells, or T cells provided the cDNA or gDNA that made up the material.

This CDR3 has 15 residues. Trimming pared 7 bases from V and 6 bases from J, leaving 18 bases between. Germline CDR1 and CDR2: SGHVS and FQNEAQ. This receptor was obtained from a man in his 60s who had recovered from COVID-19. The sequenced material came from peripheral blood. The chain uses TRBV7-8 and TRBJ2-2; D possibly corresponds to TRBD2 (6 bases). The CDR3 spells CASTSGTQRSGELFF. As DNA, the CDR3 is TGTGCCAGCACCTCAGGGACTCAGAGATCCGGGGAGCTGTTTTTT.